This record concerns one TCR beta chain sequence. Its antigen is still unknown. CDR3 length: 15 residues. The V gene's germline CDR1 is SGHVS and CDR2 FNYEAQ. V was clipped by 5 bases and J by 8 bases, with 21 bases between them. CD45RO/CCR7/CD25/CD127/CD95/CD27 staining was used to isolate CD4+ naive, central memory, regulatory and stem cell-like memory cells by sorting. Purities in excess of 95% were seen in all sorted populations. This sample stems from a study of beta chain features in type 1 diabetes. Whole-study context: Cell yields, age and gender were similar between patients and healthy donors. Whole-study findings and limits: VDJ junctions sequenced from type 1 diabetes patients showed fewer insertions and more deletions.

Sequencing targeted expressed TCRB transcripts, as all isolated RNA had been reverse transcribed. Sequenced by immunoSEQ multiplex PCR; TCRdb stores in-frame clones only, minus some. Counted here are 350,000 to 450,000 clones, over 13% occurring once; the ten biggest clones make up about 0.019%. The sequence came from a woman between 18 and 29 years old in good health. The V and J genes are TRBV7-6 and TRBJ1-2, with D perhaps TRBD1 (5 bases). Sequenced: naive CD4+ T cells from blood. In DNA, the CDR3 is TGTGCCAGCAGCCCGGTGGGGCAGGACATAGGGGGCTACACCTTC. This codes for CASSPVGQDIGGYTF.